Presented here are 22 T cell receptor beta chains from one specimen sequenced in a study of blood T cell repertoires in COVID-19. Clones were read by immunoSEQ multiplex PCR, and TCRdb kept only the in-frame ones, dropping some. The sample carries under 150,000 clones, roughly 87% recorded once. Sequenced sample: PBMCs or T cells enriched from blood (not recorded which). The receptors here all came from a man younger than 45 who had recovered from COVID-19.

The chain is built from TRBV12-2 and TRBJ2-6; TRBD2 reflects the table's D call only, with no check against the DNA. TRBV12-2 is an annotated pseudogene. This CDR3 has 17 residues. The CDR3 sequence: CASRLPTKRYGANVLTF. As DNA, the CDR3 is TGTGCAAGTCGCTTACCCACAAAGCGATATGGGGCCAACGTCCTGACTTTC.

This clone was counted a few times. This rearrangement joins TRBV7-9 to TRBJ1-1; 8 bases line up with TRBD1. V was pared by 5 bases and J by 2 bases, with 7 bases of the junction left unmatched. The CDR3 contains 15 residues. Germline V gene sequence: CDR1 SEHNR, CDR2 FQNEAQ (reference sequence). DNA of the CDR3: TGTGCCAGCAGCCTCCAAGGACAGGGCAACACTGAAGCTTTCTTT. Residues: CASSLQGQGNTEAFF. Combining the CDR3 with reference TRBV7-9 and TRBJ1-1 gives the whole variable domain DTGVSQNPRHKITKRGQNVTFRCDPISEHNRLYWYRQTLGQGPEFLTYFQNEAQLEKSRLLSDRFSAERPKGSFSTLEIQRTEQGDSAMYLCASSLQGQGNTEAFFGQGTRLTVV.

This clone has only a few counts. The chain uses TRBV11-2 and TRBJ1-2, with 10 bases matching TRBD1. J gave up 6 bases and V 5 bases, and 9 bases lay outside the gene matches. CDR1 is SGHAT and CDR2 is FQNNGV in the germline V gene. This CDR3 has 15 residues. The CDR3 DNA follows: TGTGCCAGCAGCAACCGACAGGGGGCCCTAGATGGCTACACCTTC. This translates into CASSNRQGALDGYTF.

This chain links TRBV5-6 with TRBJ2-3; 8 nucleotides agree with TRBD2. Germline assignment: CDR1 SGHDT and CDR2 YYEEEE. The V and J ends lost 1 base and 6 bases, in that order; junction bases with no gene match: 10. This CDR3 spans 16 amino acids. CDR3 nucleotides: TGTGCCAGCAGCTTGTCTACCGGGGGGGCCCGGGATACGCAGTATTTT. It codes for CASSLSTGGARDTQYF. The complete variable domain, with remaining parts taken from reference TRBV5-6 and TRBJ2-3, reads DAGVTQSPTHLIKTRGQQVTLRCSPKSGHDTVSWYQQALGQGPQFIFQYYEEEERQRGNFPDRFSGHQFPNYSSELNVNALLLGDSALYLCASSLSTGGARDTQYFGPGTRLTVL.

V is TRBV28 and J is TRBJ1-4; 8 bases match TRBD1. With 6 bases clipped from V and 8 bases from J, the junction kept 8 bases outside the gene matches. The CDR3 is made up of 14 amino acids. Per germline, CDR1 MDHEN and CDR2 SYDVKM. CDR3 amino acids: CASSHPDREEKLFF. The CDR3 bases are TGTGCCAGCAGCCATCCGGACAGGGAGGAAAAACTGTTTTTT.

DNA for the CDR3: TGTGCCAGCAGCTCCGACAGGAACCCGGGACTAGCGGGATACGAGACCCAGTACTTC. This codes for CASSSDRNPGLAGYETQYF. The chain recombines TRBV11-2 with TRBJ2-5; TRBD2 aligns across 13 bases. V dropped 4 bases and J dropped 5; count of bases not matched to a gene: 16. The V gene's germline CDR1 is SGHAT and CDR2 FQNNGV. CDR3 length equals 19 residues.

V is TRBV19 and J is TRBJ2-1; 11 bases match TRBD2. Per the germline V gene, CDR1 is LNHDA and CDR2 is SQIVND (reference sequence). This CDR3 region has 13 residues. J lost 6 bases, V lost 6 bases, and 1 base had no gene match. CDR3 amino acids: CASSLAGGNEQFF. In nucleotides, the CDR3 is TGTGCCAGTAGCCTAGCGGGAGGCAATGAGCAGTTCTTC.

V and J are TRBV5-6 and TRBJ2-7; weak D call: TRBD2 (5 bases). V was shortened by 4 bases and J by 2 bases, with 10 bases between the two germline ends. The V gene's germline CDR1 is SGHDT and CDR2 YYEEEE. The CDR3 is 13 residues long. CDR3 amino acids: CASSVQRAYEQYV. The CDR3 bases are TGTGCCAGCAGCGTACAGAGGGCCTACGAGCAGTACGTC.

This clone occurred once. The J gene is TRBJ2-6, the V gene TRBV5-4; TRBD1 is a possible D gene (6 bases). Germline CDR1 is SGHNT and CDR2 is YYREEE (reference sequence). This CDR3 spans 15 amino acids. Trimming left V 5 bases short and J 0 bases short, with 9 bases between. This CDR3 reads CASSLQGSGANVLTF. The CDR3 nucleotides read TGTGCCAGCAGTTTACAGGGCTCTGGGGCCAACGTCCTGACTTTC.

This clone was counted a few times. The chain carries TRBV5-1 and TRBJ2-4; D is unclear. Germline CDR1 and CDR2: SGHRS and YFSETQ. The CDR3 is 15 amino acids. The V and J ends lost 4 bases and 0 bases respectively, with 11 bases between them. CDR3 sequence: CASSVTELAKNIQYF. In DNA form, the CDR3 reads TGCGCCAGCAGCGTCACCGAACTAGCCAAAAACATTCAGTACTTC.

The chain has TRBV24-1 and TRBJ2-3, with TRBD1 as a possible D gene (6 bases). The germline CDR1 and CDR2 sequences are KGHDR and SFDVKD. Trimming shortened V by 6 bases and J by 5 bases, and 17 bases separated the two germline ends. The CDR3 extends over 15 amino acids. The CDR3 nucleotides are TGTGCCACCAGTCCGGGACACTCTAGTGTAGATACGCAGTATTTT. Translation: CATSPGHSSVDTQYF.

This clone has only one observation. The chain joins TRBV7-9 to TRBJ2-4; TRBD2 matches 12 bases. The V segment lost 0 bases and the J segment 3 bases; nucleotides outside the gene matches: 6. The CDR3 runs 18 residues. CDR1 and CDR2 from the germline V gene are SEHNR and FQNEAQ (reference sequence). In DNA, the CDR3 is TGTGCCAGCAGCTTAGCGTACCTAGCGGGAGGGGGCAAAAACATTCAGTACTTC. Translated: CASSLAYLAGGGKNIQYF.

The chain carries TRBV5-5 and TRBJ2-6; a weak D match, TRBD2 (5 bases). This CDR3 spans 18 amino acids. CDR1 is SGHKS and CDR2 is YYEKEE in the germline V gene (reference sequence). V lost 0 bases and J lost 0, with 13 bases in between. CDR3 sequence reads: CASSLEEVTLSGANVLTF. The CDR3 nucleotides read TGTGCCAGCAGCTTGGAGGAGGTGACCCTCTCTGGGGCCAACGTCCTGACTTTC. The variable domain in full, completed from reference TRBV5-5 and TRBJ2-6, reads DAGVTQSPTHLIKTRGQQVTLRCSPISGHKSVSWYQQVLGQGPQFIFQYYEKEERGRGNFPDRFSARQFPNYSSELNVNALLLGDSALYLCASSLEEVTLSGANVLTFGAGSRLTVL.

This chain connects TRBV7-3 to TRBJ2-7; 8 bases line up with TRBD1. This CDR3 region has 13 residues. Trimming cost V 2 bases and J 6 bases; bases outside gene matches: 3. Germline CDR1 is SGHTA and CDR2 is FQGTGA. The CDR3 nucleotides read TGTGCCAGCAGCTTAGAACAGGGGGGCGAGCAGTACTTC. Its protein product is CASSLEQGGEQYF.

The chain links TRBV27 to TRBJ2-7; TRBD1 is a possible D gene (6 bases). This CDR3 is built from 17 residues. The germline V and J ends were trimmed by 6 bases and 3 bases, with 24 bases remaining between them. The germline gives CDR1 MNHEY, CDR2 SMNVEV (reference sequence). The chain's CDR3 is CASSHPSRDNGDYEQYV. CDR3 coding DNA: TGTGCCAGCAGCCACCCAAGTAGGGACAACGGGGACTACGAGCAGTACGTC.

The gene calls are TRBV19 and TRBJ2-1; unclear D gene. Per the germline V gene, CDR1 is LNHDA and CDR2 is SQIVND (reference sequence). V shed 5 bases and J shed 2 bases, with 7 bases lying between them. This CDR3 has 13 residues. This CDR3 is CASSFGTYNEQFF. The CDR3 DNA is TGTGCCAGTAGTTTTGGCACCTACAATGAGCAGTTCTTC.

V and J are TRBV7-8 and TRBJ2-1; D is unclear. Trimming pared 6 bases from V and 5 bases from J, leaving 14 bases between. The germline V gene has CDR1 SGHVS and CDR2 FQNEAQ. CDR3 length: 14 amino acids. CDR3 sequence: CASRPRRDNNEQFF. CDR3 nucleotide sequence: TGTGCCAGCAGGCCCCGCCGCGACAACAATGAGCAGTTCTTC.

J is TRBJ2-2 and V is TRBV9, with 10 bases fitting TRBD1. The CDR3 extends over 16 amino acids. Trimming removed 6 bases from V and 0 bases from J; junction bases left unmatched: 5. Germline CDR1 SGDLS, CDR2 YYNGEE. The CDR3 DNA sequence: TGTGCCAGCACCAAGACAGGGGGCACGAACACCGGGGAGCTGTTTTTT. Amino acids: CASTKTGGTNTGELFF.

This chain uses TRBV28 with TRBJ1-2; D gene ambiguous. CDR3 size: 11 residues. Germline lookup yields CDR1 MDHEN and CDR2 SYDVKM. Trimming took 1 base from V and 6 from J, leaving 3 bases between them. The CDR3 is CASSLFNGYTF. CDR3 nucleotides: TGTGCCAGCAGTTTATTTAATGGCTACACCTTC.

In its sample, this clone was seen a few times. This chain links TRBV6-5 with TRBJ1-5; unclear D gene. V lost 6 bases to trimming and J lost 3 bases, with 9 bases between them. Germline V gene data show CDR1 as MNHEY and CDR2 as SVGAGI. This CDR3 has 13 residues. The CDR3 loop reads CASSSEYNQPQHF. CDR3 sequence (DNA): TGTGCCAGCAGCTCGGAGTACAATCAGCCCCAGCATTTT.

J is TRBJ2-3 and V is TRBV10-1; TRBD1 agrees at 10 bases. V lost 3 bases, J lost 4 bases, and 7 bases stayed unmatched. Germline CDR1 and CDR2: WNHNN and SYGVQD (reference sequence). This CDR3 is built from 16 residues. CDR3 amino acids: CASSEGLDRGADTQYF. The DNA of the CDR3 is TGCGCCAGCAGTGAAGGTTTGGACAGGGGGGCAGATACGCAGTATTTT.

The count of this clone is one. The chain has TRBV6-1 and TRBJ1-2; 12 bases fit TRBD1. Trimming removed 0 bases from V and 7 bases from J; junction bases left unmatched: 6. This CDR3 comprises 16 residues. Germline V gives CDR1 MNHNS, CDR2 SASEGT. Here the CDR3 reads CASSEALGTGGSGYTF. CDR3 DNA: TGTGCCAGCAGTGAAGCCTTAGGGACAGGGGGCTCTGGCTACACCTTC.